These 23 T cell receptor beta chains share one sample of origin, sequenced in a study of cytotoxic CD8 clonotypes in ibrutinib-treated CLL. Some clones are missing from TCRdb's copy, which holds only in-frame ones; the method was immunoSEQ multiplex PCR. This table has about 84,000 clones, around 84% appearing once. This specimen consisted of PBMCs, obtained before ibrutinib treatment. The source is a human donor with chronic lymphocytic leukemia.

This chain joins TRBV10-1 and TRBJ2-1; D remains ambiguous. The CDR3 covers 12 residues. The germline gives CDR1 WNHNN, CDR2 SYGVQD (reference sequence). V lost 2 bases to trimming and J lost 10 bases, with 9 bases between them. CDR3 amino acids: CASSEGPGEQFF. The DNA for the CDR3 is TGCGCCAGCAGTGAGGGCCCCGGAGAGCAGTTCTTC.

This sequence joins TRBV29-1 and TRBJ1-1, with no clear D. CDR1 is SQVTM, CDR2 ANQGSEA, per germline. The CDR3 loop spans 10 amino acids. Trimming removed 5 bases from V and 3 bases from J, with 4 bases in between. For the CDR3, the DNA is TGCAGCGTTCGCTACACTGAAGCTTTCTTT. This sequence encodes CSVRYTEAFF. Full variable domain (rest looked up from reference TRBV29-1 and TRBJ1-1): SAVISQKPSRDICQRGTSLTIQCQVDSQVTMMFWYRQQPGQSLTLIATANQGSEATYESGFVIDKFPISRPNLTFSTLTVSNMSPEDSSIYLCSVRYTEAFFGQGTRLTVV.

This clone has just one count. V is TRBV30 and J is TRBJ2-2; a possible D gene is TRBD1 (5 bases). This CDR3 has 17 amino acids. The germline V gene has CDR1 GTSNPN and CDR2 SVGIG (reference sequence). V gave up 3 bases and J gave up 0 bases, with 17 bases separating them. The CDR3 nucleotides are TGTGCCTGGAGCGCCCCCAGGGTTACCACGAACACCGGGGAGCTGTTTTTT. It specifies CAWSAPRVTTNTGELFF.

This chain joins TRBV28 and TRBJ1-1; D is uncertain. The CDR3 length is 14 residues. Deletions cut 8 bases from V and 1 base from J, with 14 bases between. Germline loops: CDR1 MDHEN, CDR2 SYDVKM. The CDR3 region has the DNA TGTGCCAGCCCTACACCGATCGGGAACACTGAAGCTTTCTTT. Amino acid sequence: CASPTPIGNTEAFF.

The genes are TRBV13 and TRBJ2-7, with 7 bases fitting TRBD1. The trim removed 5 bases at V and 3 bases at J, leaving 7 bases unmatched. CDR1 is PRHDT and CDR2 is FYEKMQ in the germline V gene (reference sequence). The CDR3 spans 14 residues. The CDR3 DNA is TGTGCCAGCAGCCCGGACAGGACATTCTACGAGCAGTACTTC. Its translation is CASSPDRTFYEQYF.

J is TRBJ1-5 and V is TRBV29-1; D unclear. This CDR3 comprises 12 residues. Looked up from germline, CDR1 is SQVTM and CDR2 is ANQGSEA. V gave up 4 bases and J gave up 3 bases, with 7 bases separating them. The CDR3 region is CSVGGLNQPQHF. CDR3 DNA: TGCAGCGTTGGAGGGCTCAATCAGCCCCAGCATTTT.

V gene TRBV21-1 combines with J gene TRBJ2-1; the table's D call, TRBD1, has no DNA check behind it. TRBV21-1 is listed as a pseudogene. The CDR3 is 20 amino acids. The CDR3 region is CASSKFRLRFDRGLQGEQFF. In nucleotides, the CDR3 is TGTGCCAGCAGCAAATTTCGCCTGAGGTTTGACAGGGGGCTTCAGGGTGAGCAGTTCTTC.

V usage is TRBV28 and J usage is TRBJ1-5; D perhaps matches TRBD1 (5 bases). The CDR3 is made up of 14 amino acids. Germline V gives CDR1 MDHEN, CDR2 SYDVKM. The V gene lost 6 bases and the J gene lost 2 bases, with 11 bases spanning the gap. The CDR3: CASSLRDGNQPQHF. CDR3 sequence (DNA): TGTGCCAGCAGCCTCCGGGACGGCAATCAGCCCCAGCATTTT.

The V call is TRBV9, the J call TRBJ2-1; 7 bases line up with TRBD2. The trim removed 4 bases at V and 9 bases at J, leaving 7 bases unmatched. CDR3 length: 13 amino acids. In germline, CDR1 is SGDLS, CDR2 YYNGEE. The CDR3 sequence: CASSHGEGREQFF. The DNA of the CDR3 is TGTGCCAGCAGCCACGGGGAGGGGCGTGAGCAGTTCTTC. The whole variable domain, remainder taken from reference TRBV9 and TRBJ2-1, is DSGVTQTPKHLITATGQRVTLRCSPRSGDLSVYWYQQSLDQGLQFLIQYYNGEERAKGNILERFSAQQFPDLHSELNLSSLELGDSALYFCASSHGEGREQFFGPGTRLTVL.

This clone was observed a single time. This chain connects TRBV7-8 to TRBJ1-1; no clear D gene. The CDR3 is made up of 14 amino acids. Trimming removed 7 bases at V and 1 base at J, with 13 bases between. Germline CDR1 and CDR2: SGHVS and FQNEAQ. The CDR3 bases are TGTGCCAGCACCATATCGGACGGGAACACTGAAGCTTTCTTT. Translated: CASTISDGNTEAFF.

The rearrangement joins TRBV18 to TRBJ1-3; 11 bases match TRBD1. V shed 2 bases and J 0 bases; nucleotides not matched to a gene: 6. The CDR3 has 18 amino acids. CDR1 KGHSH and CDR2 LQKENI come from the germline V gene. CDR3 residues: CASSPNGQGAISGNTIYF. The CDR3 bases are TGTGCCAGCTCACCAAACGGACAGGGGGCCATCTCTGGAAACACCATATATTTT.

The chain joins TRBV20-1 to TRBJ1-2; the D is unclear. Germline V gene data show CDR1 as DFQATT and CDR2 as SNEGSKA (reference sequence). V gave up 5 bases and J gave up 8 bases, with 12 bases separating them. This CDR3 is built from 11 residues. This CDR3 reads CSAWAGGGYTF. CDR3 nucleotide sequence: TGCAGTGCTTGGGCAGGAGGGGGCTACACCTTC.

This clone was seen a few times. The chain combines TRBV18 with TRBJ1-5, with D possibly being TRBD1 (5 bases). V was trimmed by 6 bases and J by 0 bases, leaving 9 bases between them. The CDR3 sequence is 14 residues long. CDR1 is KGHSH, CDR2 LQKENI, per germline. The CDR3 loop reads CASSPGASNQPQHF. As DNA, the CDR3 is TGTGCCAGCTCCCCCGGGGCTAGCAATCAGCCCCAGCATTTT.

The V call is TRBV6-5, the J call TRBJ1-1; D unclear. Germline V gene lookup returns CDR1 MNHEY and CDR2 SVGAGI. Trimming took off 5 bases at V and 8 bases at J, with 18 bases between the two ends. This CDR3 region has 14 residues. CDR3 loop: CASSRASERPEAFF. Written as DNA, the CDR3 is TGTGCCAGCAGTCGGGCCTCCGAGCGTCCCGAAGCTTTCTTT.

This clone was counted once. The V gene is TRBV5-4, the J gene TRBJ1-2; D remains ambiguous. Per the germline V gene, CDR1 is SGHNT and CDR2 is YYREEE (reference sequence). The V gene lost 3 bases and the J gene lost 3 bases, with 6 bases spanning the gap. The CDR3 is made up of 12 amino acids. The CDR3 nucleotides are TGTGCCAGCAGCTCTGAATACTATGGCTACACCTTC. Its translation: CASSSEYYGYTF. The variable domain in full, with the rest retrieved from reference TRBV5-4 and TRBJ1-2, is ETGVTQSPTHLIKTRGQQVTLRCSSQSGHNTVSWYQQALGQGPQFIFQYYREEENGRGNFPPRFSGLQFPNYSSELNVNALELDDSALYLCASSSEYYGYTFGSGTRLTVV.

This clone was seen a single time. This chain uses TRBV5-6 with TRBJ2-2; 9 bases line up with TRBD1. This CDR3 is built from 17 residues. The germline V gene encodes CDR1 SGHDT and CDR2 YYEEEE. V dropped 2 bases and J dropped 0; count of bases not matched to a gene: 5. CDR3 bases: TGTGCCAGCAGCTTATGGGGGACAGGGACGAACACCGGGGAGCTGTTTTTT. Protein: CASSLWGTGTNTGELFF.

This clone occurred a few times. This clone may be a read error of a much larger clone one base away. This chain links TRBV4-2 with TRBJ2-7; D possibly matches TRBD1 or TRBD2 (6 bases each). Trimming pared 5 bases from V and 7 bases from J, leaving 21 bases between. The CDR3 totals 15 residues. The germline gives CDR1 LGHNA, CDR2 YNFKEQ. In nucleotides, the CDR3 is TGTGCCAGCAGCTTGGAGGGGACAAGGTCGGGGGAGCAGTACTTC. Translating gives CASSLEGTRSGEQYF.

The chain employs TRBV27 and TRBJ2-3; 13 bases agree with TRBD2. This CDR3 region has 17 residues. The V gene end was trimmed by 6 bases and the J gene end by 4 bases; junction bases not matched to a gene: 10. Looked up from germline, CDR1 is MNHEY and CDR2 is SMNVEV (reference sequence). The CDR3 reads CASRRLAGGFSPDTQYF. CDR3 in DNA: TGTGCCAGCAGGCGACTAGCGGGAGGTTTCAGCCCAGATACGCAGTATTTT.

The V and J genes are TRBV5-1 and TRBJ2-4; the D gene is possibly TRBD1 (6 bases). Germline V CDR1 and CDR2: SGHRS, YFSETQ. The germline V and J ends were trimmed by 0 bases and 8 bases, with 12 bases remaining between them. CDR3 length: 14 residues. CDR3 sequence: CASSLGQVEDIQYF. CDR3 bases: TGCGCCAGCAGCTTGGGACAGGTGGAGGACATTCAGTACTTC.

V usage is TRBV5-5 and J usage is TRBJ2-7, with D perhaps assigned TRBD1 or TRBD2 (6 bases each). Trimming shortened V by 5 bases and J by 2 bases, and 17 bases separated the two germline ends. The CDR3 is made up of 15 amino acids. Germline-derived CDR1 and CDR2 are SGHKS and YYEKEE (reference sequence). The CDR3 reads CASSRGAIYTYEQYF. The CDR3 DNA sequence: TGTGCCAGCAGTAGGGGGGCAATATACACCTACGAGCAGTACTTC.

The genes are TRBV6-1 and TRBJ2-7; TRBD1 matches at 7 bases. The CDR3 contains 14 residues. Germline loops: CDR1 MNHNS, CDR2 SASEGT. The junction had 9 bases not matched to a gene; V was cut back by 9 bases and J by 1 base. CDR3 nucleotides: TGTGCCAGTACCGGGACAGAGATTTCCTACGAGCAGTACTTC. Encoded protein: CASTGTEISYEQYF.

The chain couples TRBV28 to TRBJ1-5; D is undetermined. Germline CDR1 reads MDHEN; CDR2 reads SYDVKM. The germline V and J ends were trimmed by 1 base and 8 bases, with 18 bases remaining between them. The CDR3 totals 16 residues. The CDR3 region has the DNA TGTGCCAGCAGTTTATTGAACGGGCCTGTCCCGGAGCCCCAGCATTTT. This encodes CASSLLNGPVPEPQHF.

The chain is built from TRBV5-6 and TRBJ1-5; D gene ambiguous. V shed 2 bases and J shed 1 base, with 4 bases lying between them. The CDR3 is 13 residues long. Germline V gene lookup returns CDR1 SGHDT and CDR2 YYEEEE. CDR3 DNA sequence: TGTGCCAGCAGCTTCGAGAGCAATCAGCCCCAGCATTTT. Its translation: CASSFESNQPQHF.